This TCR beta chain was sequenced in a study of CD4 T cells in relation to SARS-CoV-2 and coronaviruses. As for the study in general: No peptide or an HIV-1 Nef peptide pool served as negative control.

Study results and limitations: Crossreactivity was assessed only for spike protein, not other viral proteins. Samples before the pandemic and after infection were not matched within any donor.

CDR1 and CDR2 (germline): SGHRS, YFSETQ. The ends were cut back, 1 base at V and 0 bases at J, with 10 bases in the middle. The CDR3 contains 16 residues. Repertoires were generated with immunoSEQ multiplex PCR, while TCRdb's copy carries only in-frame clones and drops some. The sample includes 15,000 to 20,000 clones, approximately 80% seen only once; the top ten take about 10%. The table lists this clone with a few counts. What it binds is not known. Before the COVID-19 pandemic, during about 2011-2019, CD4+ T cells were taken from unexposed donors. CD4+ T cells were isolated from the cells after about ten days of culture. Testing used SARS-CoV-2 S/N and four cold-coronavirus spikes on unexposed-donor CD4+ T cells, cells permitting.

The material sequenced was CD4+ T cells from PBMCs, cultured in vitro. J is TRBJ2-2 and V is TRBV5-1, with D maybe TRBD1 (6 bases). The clonotype originates from a human donor in good health. The CDR3 coding sequence is TGCGCCAGCAGCTTGAGACAGGCAGCGAACACCGGGGAGCTGTTTTTT. Residues: CASSLRQAANTGELFF.